The rows below give T cell receptor beta chains drawn from one sample of a study of CXCR3-negative and CXCR3-positive naive CD8 T cells. With the 5' RACE reads reprocessed, TCRdb shows one record per CDR3 protein and no DNA. The sample table includes over 150,000 distinct CDR3 sequences. The material sequenced was naive CXCR3+ CD8+ T cells from blood. Receptors were obtained from a human donor in good health. Some clones in this sample may be carry-over from other donors' samples. Both conserved end residues are part of each CDR3. Fields, in order: J gene, V gene, CDR3 protein.

TRBJ2-5 | TRBV11-2 | CASSWGQFQETQYF
TRBJ2-3 | TRBV5-1 | CASWTLESTDTHYF
TRBJ2-2 | TRBV10-3 | CAISAAGSDTGELFF
TRBJ2-7 | TRBV7-9 | CASSLRTAKIPYEQYF
TRBJ2-1 | TRBV29-1 | CSVPDRGPVQYNEQFF
TRBJ2-7 | TRBV7-9 | CASSPFGGGYEQYF
TRBJ2-7 | TRBV28 | CASSFDAGEQYF
TRBJ2-5 | TRBV7-3 | CASSLNNRDLGETQYF
TRBJ1-3 | TRBV29-1 | CSVPGQDSGNTIYF
TRBJ1-1 | TRBV29-1 | CSVVPGNTEAFF
TRBJ2-1 | TRBV4-1 | CASSQGGLGVNEQFF
TRBJ1-1 | TRBV7-9 | CASSYPTGSKREAFF
TRBJ2-5 | TRBV20-1 | CSALYRDRSETQYF
TRBJ2-7 | TRBV7-8 | CASGAGGYEQYF
TRBJ2-1 | TRBV28 | CASSSALAGDNVQFF
TRBJ1-1 | TRBV6-2/TRBV6-3 | CASSYIREDTEAFF
TRBJ2-2 | TRBV12-3/TRBV12-4 | CASSLRTGTGELFF
TRBJ2-7 | TRBV29-1 | CSVAGTVNPYEQYF
TRBJ2-1 | TRBV15 | CATSSGLAGVSSYNEQFF
TRBJ1-3 | TRBV12-3/TRBV12-4 | CASSLSGREGSGNTIYF
TRBJ1-2 | TRBV7-9 | CASSLVRGYGYTF
TRBJ2-1 | TRBV2 | CARSISRGGKSYNEQFF
TRBJ2-7 | TRBV28 | CASSFLPSGVYEQYF
TRBJ2-5 | TRBV9 | CASSSFGGGPIETQYF
TRBJ2-5 | TRBV28 | CASSLGGQETQYF
TRBJ1-1 | TRBV4-2 | CASSQDLTANTEAFF
TRBJ2-7 | TRBV5-5 | CASSRTSGMLEQYF
TRBJ2-1 | TRBV7-9 | CASSPPSGAFYNEQFF
TRBJ2-7 | TRBV20-1 | CSARDSERDSGEQYF
TRBJ1-1 | TRBV7-2 | CASSSNRVGVNTEAFF
TRBJ2-7 | TRBV7-9 | CAVQGRTSGYEQYF
TRBJ1-4 | TRBV28 | CASARLATNEKLFF
TRBJ1-4 | TRBV12-3/TRBV12-4 | CASSFAGQGDGEKLFF
TRBJ1-1 | TRBV4-3 | CASRQGPNTEAFF
TRBJ2-1 | TRBV9 | CASNKRGGEYNEQFF
TRBJ2-1 | TRBV27 | CASRIAGPIYNEQFF
TRBJ1-1 | TRBV6-5 | CASSYEGVNTEAFF
TRBJ1-1 | TRBV29-1 | CSVEPGHLNTEAFF
TRBJ1-1 | TRBV28 | CASSVNMNTEAFF
TRBJ2-1 | TRBV10-1 | CASSDPLARESYSYNEQFF
TRBJ2-2 | TRBV4-1 | CASSQEHRIGTGELFF
TRBJ2-2 | TRBV24-1 | CATSDLGGGIGELFF
TRBJ2-2 | TRBV2 | CASSSTMGLGELFF
TRBJ2-7 | TRBV4-3 | CASSQFSGGAGEQYF
TRBJ2-7 | TRBV12-3/TRBV12-4 | CASSRSATYEQYF
TRBJ2-2 | TRBV6-5 | CASGAAGLTGELFF
TRBJ2-1 | TRBV13 | CASSRGDGRGSYNEQFF
TRBJ2-1 | TRBV4-2 | CASSQTLTPGLPSYNEQFF
TRBJ2-5 | TRBV23-1 | CASSHWTGGETQYF
TRBJ2-6 | TRBV7-9 | CASPIASGANVLTF
TRBJ1-2 | TRBV4-3 | CASSQEGRGAGGYTF
TRBJ1-2 | TRBV6-5 | CASSYSRGQGRNYGYTF
TRBJ1-5 | TRBV7-6 | CASSLEGDQPQHF
TRBJ2-3 | TRBV12-3/TRBV12-4 | CAGNKAGLRGDTQYF
TRBJ2-7 | TRBV28 | CASRTDHSSYEQYF
TRBJ2-7 | TRBV30 | CAWSASWDRVYEQYF
TRBJ2-3 | TRBV12-3/TRBV12-4 | CASSRPGWGSTDTQYF
TRBJ2-5 | TRBV7-9 | CASKAGSETQYF
TRBJ2-7 | TRBV6-5 | CASSPNGDAQYF